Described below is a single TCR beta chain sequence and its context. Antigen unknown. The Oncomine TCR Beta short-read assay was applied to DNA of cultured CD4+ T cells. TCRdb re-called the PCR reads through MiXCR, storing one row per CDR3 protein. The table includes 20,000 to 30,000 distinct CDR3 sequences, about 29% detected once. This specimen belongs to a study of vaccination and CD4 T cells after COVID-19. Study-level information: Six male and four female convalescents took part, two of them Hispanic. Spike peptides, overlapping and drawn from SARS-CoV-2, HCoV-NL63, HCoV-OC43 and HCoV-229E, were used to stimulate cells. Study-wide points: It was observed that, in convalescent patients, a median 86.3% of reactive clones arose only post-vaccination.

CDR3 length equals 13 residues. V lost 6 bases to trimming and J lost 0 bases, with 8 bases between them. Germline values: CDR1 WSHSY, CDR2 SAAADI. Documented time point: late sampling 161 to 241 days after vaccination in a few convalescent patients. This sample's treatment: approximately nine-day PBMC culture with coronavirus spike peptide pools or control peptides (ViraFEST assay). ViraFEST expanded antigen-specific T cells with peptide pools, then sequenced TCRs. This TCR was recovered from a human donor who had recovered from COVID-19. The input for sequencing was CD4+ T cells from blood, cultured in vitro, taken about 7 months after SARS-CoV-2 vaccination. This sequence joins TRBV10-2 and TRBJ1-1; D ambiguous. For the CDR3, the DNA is TGCGCCAGCAGAGCACAGATGAACACTGAAGCTTTCTTT. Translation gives CASRAQMNTEAFF.